These 17 T cell receptor beta chains came from one sample sequenced in a study of T cell repertoires in cytomegalovirus infection (dated by TCRdb to about 2019). These receptors have no identified antigens. The label giving this sample's treatment or condition can be read as: in vitro stimulation with specific CMV peptide epitopes to enrich CMV-specific T cells. The instrument was an Illumina HiSeq 1500. TCRdb applied fastp at Q25 and MiXCR to the public reads, then kept only in-frame beta chains. For every CDR3 protein sequence, its rows merge into one entry that carries the most common genes and DNA. This sample holds about 60,000 distinct CDR3 sequences; roughly 21% were observed only once. The ten largest clones capture over 60% of the sample. The material was CD8+ T cells from cultured PBMCs, obtained from culture after CMV antigen stimulation. Receptor source: a human donor in good health (CMV status not recorded). Some clones in this sample may be carry-over from other donors' samples.

A single count supports this clonotype. V and J are TRBV7-6 and TRBJ2-1, with 8 nucleotides matching TRBD2. In germline, CDR1 is SGHVS, CDR2 FNYEAQ. The length of the CDR3 is 17 residues. V dropped 5 bases and J dropped 11; count of bases not matched to a gene: 20. CDR3 coding DNA: TGTGCCAGCAGCCTGGCGGGCGGGGGGCTGGCAAGGGGGAAGCAGTTCTTC. It translates to CASSLAGGGLARGKQFF.

This clonotype was detected a few times. The chain is built from TRBV25-1 and TRBJ1-1; D remains unclear. Per the germline V gene, CDR1 is MGHDK and CDR2 is SYGVNS. Trimming took 1 base from V and 1 from J, leaving 7 bases between them. The CDR3 sequence is 14 residues long. The CDR3 DNA reads TGTGCCAGCAGTGAATGGAACGGGAACACTGAAGCTTTCTTT. As protein: CASSEWNGNTEAFF. The full variable domain, completed using reference TRBV25-1 and TRBJ1-1, is EADIYQTPRYLVIGTGKKITLECSQTMGHDKMYWYQQDPGMELHLIHYSYGVNSTEKGDLSSESTVSRIRTEHFPLTLESARPSHTSQYLCASSEWNGNTEAFFGQGTRLTVV.

The chain couples TRBV24-1 to TRBJ1-2; D is uncertain. Looked up from germline, CDR1 is KGHDR and CDR2 is SFDVKD. This CDR3 region has 13 residues. V lost 4 bases and J lost 2, with 7 bases in between. The DNA of the CDR3 is TGTGCCACCAGTGAGAGGAGGAACTATGGCTACACCTTC. Its translation is CATSERRNYGYTF.

This clonotype has a handful of counts. V gene TRBV7-9 combines with J gene TRBJ1-1, with TRBD1 as a possible D gene (6 bases). Trimming took off 5 bases at V and 1 base at J, with 17 bases between the two ends. The germline V gene has CDR1 SEHNR and CDR2 FQNEAQ (reference sequence). The CDR3 sequence is 16 residues long. CDR3 loop: CASSVHREFKNTEAFF. CDR3 sequence (DNA): TGTGCCAGCAGCGTCCACAGGGAGTTCAAGAACACTGAAGCTTTCTTT.

V usage is TRBV5-1 and J usage is TRBJ2-7, with D possibly TRBD1 on 5 matching bases. The V gene lost 2 bases and the J gene lost 0 bases, with 9 bases spanning the gap. In germline, CDR1 is SGHRS, CDR2 YFSETQ. This CDR3 is built from 14 residues. The CDR3 is CASSFRQGSYEQYF. The CDR3 DNA follows: TGCGCCAGCAGCTTCAGGCAGGGCTCCTACGAGCAGTACTTC.

The genes are TRBV12-3 or TRBV12-4 and TRBJ2-6; 8 bases map to TRBD1. J lost 2 bases, V lost 10 bases, and 7 bases had no gene match. The CDR3 has 15 residues. The CDR3 loop reads CAILQGVPGANVLTF. CDR3 DNA sequence: TGTGCCATCCTACAGGGGGTCCCTGGGGCCAACGTCCTGACTTTC.

The chain couples TRBV20-1 to TRBJ1-1; a possible D gene is TRBD1 (6 bases). Germline-derived CDR1 and CDR2 are DFQATT and SNEGSKA (reference sequence). V gave up 0 bases and J gave up 4 bases, with 12 bases separating them. CDR3 size: 14 residues. The CDR3 spells CSARDPRGLTEAFF. CDR3 DNA sequence: TGCAGTGCTAGAGATCCCAGGGGCCTCACTGAAGCTTTCTTT.

This clonotype occurred a few times. The chain has TRBV6-6 and TRBJ2-1, with D perhaps being TRBD1 or TRBD2 (5 bases each). The CDR3 sequence is 14 residues long. V lost 8 bases and J 2 bases, leaving 13 bases between the germline ends. Germline V gives CDR1 MNHNY, CDR2 SVGAGI (reference sequence). CDR3 sequence: CASDSGAPYNEQFF. DNA for the CDR3: TGTGCCAGCGACAGCGGAGCGCCCTACAATGAGCAGTTCTTC.

In its sample, this clonotype was seen many times. The chain recombines TRBV7-2 with TRBJ1-1; no clear D. The ends were cut back, 2 bases at V and 3 bases at J, with 1 base in the middle. CDR1 and CDR2 (germline): SGHTA, FQGNSA. This CDR3 comprises 11 residues. This CDR3 reads CASSLHTEAFF. The CDR3 region has the DNA TGTGCCAGCAGCTTACACACTGAAGCTTTCTTT.

The chain links TRBV20-1 to TRBJ2-7; 8 bases agree with TRBD1. The CDR3 consists of 13 residues. V was clipped by 5 bases and J by 2 bases; unmatched bases: 5. The germline gives CDR1 DFQATT, CDR2 SNEGSKA (reference sequence). The CDR3 protein is CSALTGETYEQYF. In DNA form, the CDR3 reads TGCAGTGCTTTGACAGGGGAGACCTACGAGCAGTACTTC.

This clonotype has only a few counts. The chain is built from TRBV11-2 and TRBJ2-2; a weak D match, TRBD1 (7 bases). V lost 5 bases and J lost 5, with 18 bases in between. CDR1 is SGHAT and CDR2 is FQNNGV in the germline V gene. The CDR3 has 16 amino acids. This chain's CDR3 is CASSRPTGRKTGELFF. The CDR3 nucleotides are TGTGCCAGCAGCCGACCGACAGGGAGGAAGACCGGGGAGCTGTTTTTT.

For the CDR3, the DNA is TGTGCCAGCACTCACAGGGGCGGTCCCGTGGGGTATAGCAATCAGCCCCAGCATTTT. Protein sequence: CASTHRGGPVGYSNQPQHF. The chain employs TRBV6-1 and TRBJ1-5, with 7 bases aligning to TRBD1. Germline CDR1 and CDR2: MNHNS and SASEGT. Trimming cost V 7 bases and J 0 bases; bases outside gene matches: 18. The CDR3 runs 19 residues.

The chain has TRBV28 and TRBJ1-6; D unclear. V lost 1 base to trimming and J lost 8 bases, with 18 bases between them. Germline loops: CDR1 MDHEN, CDR2 SYDVKM. This CDR3 is 17 amino acids long. The CDR3 region has the DNA TGTGCCAGCAGTTTATCGACGGTAGTAGGCCGATATTCACCCCTCCACTTT. It encodes CASSLSTVVGRYSPLHF.

The V call is TRBV20-1, the J call TRBJ2-5; D is tentatively TRBD1 or TRBD2 (6 bases each). The CDR3 spans 13 residues. Germline V lookup: CDR1 DFQATT, CDR2 SNEGSKA (reference sequence). The V and J ends lost 6 bases and 7 bases respectively, with 18 bases between them. In DNA, the CDR3 is TGCAGTGCAGTATGGGGGGCATTAGGGACCCAGTACTTC. Residues: CSAVWGALGTQYF.

J is TRBJ1-1 and V is TRBV27, with 7 bases fitting TRBD1. V shed 5 bases and J 4 bases; nucleotides not matched to a gene: 7. The CDR3 totals 14 residues. In germline, CDR1 is MNHEY, CDR2 SMNVEV (reference sequence). The CDR3 sequence: CASSHRGDGTEAFF. CDR3 DNA sequence: TGTGCCAGCAGTCACAGGGGTGACGGCACTGAAGCTTTCTTT.

The V call is TRBV20-1, the J call TRBJ1-6, with unresolved D. V was cut by 0 bases and J by 0 bases, with 12 bases left in between. Looked up from germline, CDR1 is DFQATT and CDR2 is SNEGSKA (reference sequence). CDR3 length: 17 residues. CDR3 in DNA: TGCAGTGCTAGAGATCGCGGGTCGAGCTCCTATAATTCACCCCTCCACTTT. It codes for CSARDRGSSSYNSPLHF.

Only a few counts were recorded for this clonotype. The chain recombines TRBV7-9 with TRBJ2-7; 8 nucleotides agree with TRBD1. The CDR3 loop spans 15 amino acids. V trimming: 1 base; J trimming: 7 bases; junction bases outside the gene matches: 9. Germline assignment: CDR1 SEHNR and CDR2 FQNEAQ (reference sequence). The CDR3: CASSLETGAFGEQYF. In nucleotides, the CDR3 is TGTGCCAGCAGCTTAGAGACAGGGGCCTTTGGAGAGCAGTACTTC.